These 9 T cell receptor beta chains share one sample of origin, sequenced in a study of Ad26.COV2.S vaccination and SARS-CoV-2 variants. The treatment here: some 20 received Ad26.COV2.S at low or high dose, single or two shots; about 5 received placebo; per-sample allocation not given. Day 63 after the first injection of vaccine or placebo was the sampling time. Libraries were prepared by immunoSEQ multiplex PCR; TCRdb keeps only in-frame clonotypes and omits some of them. Of 200,000 to 300,000 clones listed, more than 75% are singletons. Sequencing used peripheral blood, obtained in a trial of Ad26.COV2.S vaccine versus placebo. These receptors all come from a person aged 18-60 years who received the Ad26.COV2.S COVID-19 vaccine or a placebo.

This clone was counted between two and nine times. This chain connects TRBV19 to TRBJ2-7; 7 nucleotides match TRBD2. This CDR3 comprises 14 residues. Looked up from germline, CDR1 is LNHDA and CDR2 is SQIVND (reference sequence). Germline trimming cut 1 base from V and 5 bases from J; bases unmatched to any gene: 5. CDR3 DNA sequence: TGTGCCAGTAGTATAGGAGCGGGATCCCACGAGCAGTACTTC. Translated: CASSIGAGSHEQYF.

The V call is TRBV11-1, the J call TRBJ1-5; D uncertain. The CDR3 has 13 residues. Trimming removed 2 bases at V and 6 bases at J, with 8 bases between. From germline, CDR1 is SGHAT and CDR2 FQDESV (reference sequence). CDR3 region: CASSLFAGQPQHF. The DNA of the CDR3 is TGTGCCAGCAGCTTATTTGCAGGTCAGCCCCAGCATTTT.

The V gene is TRBV19, the J gene TRBJ2-3; TRBD1 aligns across 7 bases. The length of the CDR3 is 17 residues. J gave up 6 bases and V 4 bases, and 16 bases lay outside the gene matches. The V gene's germline CDR1 is LNHDA and CDR2 SQIVND (reference sequence). The CDR3 DNA is TGTGCCAGTAGTAGTGTCCGGACAGGCACTGGGCGGGATACGCAGTATTTT. Translating gives CASSSVRTGTGRDTQYF.

The chain has TRBV11-2 and TRBJ2-1; D is perhaps TRBD2 (6 bases). Germline assignment: CDR1 SGHAT and CDR2 FQNNGV. Trimming removed 1 base at V and 0 bases at J, with 13 bases between. The CDR3 loop spans 17 amino acids. The CDR3 coding sequence is TGTGCCAGCAGCTTAGTTATTGCGGGGAGCTCCTACAATGAGCAGTTCTTC. This sequence encodes CASSLVIAGSSYNEQFF.

There are a few counts of this clone. V and J are TRBV9 and TRBJ1-2, with a possible D match to TRBD1 (5 bases). This CDR3 has 15 residues. Deletions cut 4 bases from V and 7 bases from J, with 20 bases between. The germline CDR1 and CDR2 sequences are SGDLS and YYNGEE. For the CDR3, the DNA is TGTGCCAGCAGCCTAGAGGGGTTAGCAAGCGGTGGCTACACCTTC. Its translation: CASSLEGLASGGYTF.

This clone has just one count. This chain joins TRBV7-3 and TRBJ2-3; a possible D gene is TRBD1 (5 bases). The CDR3 length is 14 residues. Trimming left V 2 bases short and J 4 bases short, with 10 bases between. Germline assignment: CDR1 SGHTA and CDR2 FQGTGA. CDR3 residues: CASSLGHSPDTQYF. CDR3 sequence (DNA): TGTGCCAGCAGCTTAGGACATTCCCCAGATACGCAGTATTTT. Drawing the rest from reference TRBV7-3 and TRBJ2-3, the complete variable domain is GAGVSQTPSNKVTEKGKYVELRCDPISGHTALYWYRQSLGQGPEFLIYFQGTGAADDSGLPNDRFFAVRPEGSVSTLKIQRTERGDSAVYLCASSLGHSPDTQYFGPGTRLTVL.

This sequence joins TRBV20-1 and TRBJ2-7; tentatively, D is TRBD2 (6 bases). This CDR3 region has 15 residues. Per the germline V gene, CDR1 is DFQATT and CDR2 is SNEGSKA (reference sequence). Trimming stripped 6 bases from V and 1 base from J, with 19 bases between. The CDR3 DNA reads TGCAGTGCCAGTAAACCGGGACGGGGGTCCTACGAGCAGTACTTC. It specifies CSASKPGRGSYEQYF.

The rearrangement uses TRBV4-3 and TRBJ2-7, with 7 positions matching TRBD2. Germline V lookup: CDR1 LGHNA, CDR2 YSLEER. This CDR3 spans 16 amino acids. With 1 base clipped from V and 0 bases from J, the junction kept 6 bases outside the gene matches. As DNA, the CDR3 is TGCGCCAGCAGCCAAGCGGCTAGCGGCTTCTCCTACGAGCAGTACTTC. This codes for CASSQAASGFSYEQYF.

The CDR3 loop reads CASSSGQGAGYGYTF. The CDR3 DNA is TGTGCCAGTAGTAGCGGTCAGGGGGCTGGCTATGGCTACACCTTC. The genes are TRBV19 and TRBJ1-2; 8 bases fit TRBD1. Germline trimming cut 4 bases from V and 4 bases from J; bases unmatched to any gene: 8. The CDR3 consists of 15 residues. Germline V lookup: CDR1 LNHDA, CDR2 SQIVND (reference sequence).